Shown below are 21 T cell receptor beta chains from a single sample sequenced in a study of blood T cell repertoires in COVID-19. Using immunoSEQ multiplex PCR, the repertoire was profiled, and TCRdb retains in-frame clones only, with some absent. Among about 210,000 clones listed, roughly 86% were seen once. Sequencing was performed on peripheral blood. The receptors here all came from a woman in her thirties or forties with acute or convalescent COVID-19.

This clone has only one observation. V and J are TRBV6-6 and TRBJ1-2; D not resolved. The germline V gene has CDR1 MNHNY and CDR2 SVGAGI (reference sequence). This CDR3 is built from 14 residues. Trimming removed 2 bases from V and 3 bases from J, with 10 bases in between. The CDR3 DNA sequence: TGTGCCAGCAGTTACGTCGTTACTGACTATGGCTACACCTTC. It translates to CASSYVVTDYGYTF.

The gene calls are TRBV19 and TRBJ1-1; 7 nucleotides match TRBD1. CDR3 length: 15 residues. The V segment lost 6 bases and the J segment 0 bases; nucleotides outside the gene matches: 7. Per germline, CDR1 LNHDA and CDR2 SQIVND (reference sequence). The DNA of the CDR3 is TGTGCCAGTAGGGGGACAGACCTTATGAACACTGAAGCTTTCTTT. It is translated as CASRGTDLMNTEAFF.

The chain is built from TRBV11-2 and TRBJ2-1, with D perhaps matching TRBD1 (6 bases). Germline values: CDR1 SGHAT, CDR2 FQNNGV. CDR3 length equals 14 residues. V dropped 2 bases and J dropped 6 bases, with 11 bases sitting between them. Here the CDR3 DNA reads TGTGCCAGCAGCTTACCCGGACAGATCAATGAGCAGTTCTTC. It codes for CASSLPGQINEQFF.

The V and J genes are TRBV5-6 and TRBJ2-7; D is possibly TRBD1 (7 bases). Germline CDR1 SGHDT, CDR2 YYEEEE. V gave up 4 bases and J gave up 3 bases, with 17 bases separating them. This CDR3 has 15 residues. The CDR3 region is CASSLPTGTVYEQYF. The CDR3 bases are TGTGCCAGCAGCCTACCGACAGGGACTGTCTACGAGCAGTACTTC.

This chain connects TRBV5-8 to TRBJ2-3; possible D gene TRBD2, 6 bases. CDR3 length equals 16 residues. The V and J ends lost 0 bases and 4 bases respectively, with 15 bases between them. Germline V gives CDR1 SGHTS, CDR2 YDEGEE. The CDR3 loop reads CASSLDGTSSADTQYF. Here the CDR3 DNA reads TGTGCCAGCAGCTTGGACGGGACTTCTTCCGCAGATACGCAGTATTTT.

This chain joins TRBV19 and TRBJ1-2; 8 nucleotides agree with TRBD1. Germline values: CDR1 LNHDA, CDR2 SQIVND (reference sequence). This CDR3 contains 16 residues. V lost 5 bases to trimming and J lost 3 bases; unmatched junction nucleotides: 11. The DNA of the CDR3 is TGTGCCAGTAGTGGAGGACAGGGAGGTTATCACTATGGCTACACCTTC. Translated: CASSGGQGGYHYGYTF.

The chain has TRBV19 and TRBJ1-5, with D possibly matching TRBD1 (5 bases). The CDR3 is made up of 15 amino acids. CDR1 and CDR2 (germline): LNHDA, SQIVND (reference sequence). The germline V and J ends were trimmed by 8 bases and 2 bases, with 16 bases remaining between them. CDR3 coding DNA: TGTGCCAGTGACAAAGCAGGGCTGGGCAATCAGCCCCAGCATTTT. Its translation is CASDKAGLGNQPQHF.

This clone showed up just once. CDR3 sequence: CASSGGGQGVGKLFF. The DNA of the CDR3 is TGTGCCAGCAGTGGGGGCGGACAGGGAGTTGGAAAACTGTTTTTT. The chain employs TRBV28 and TRBJ1-4, with 8 bases that match TRBD1. The CDR3 extends over 15 amino acids. Germline CDR1 and CDR2: MDHEN and SYDVKM. V trimming: 5 bases; J trimming: 10 bases; junction bases outside the gene matches: 12.

The chain employs TRBV27 and TRBJ1-2; TRBD1 aligns across 7 bases. The CDR3 loop spans 13 amino acids. The trim removed 8 bases at V and 8 bases at J, leaving 11 bases unmatched. Germline CDR1 and CDR2: MNHEY and SMNVEV (reference sequence). CDR3 DNA: TGTGCCAGCGTTCGGGACAGCAAAGGGGGCTACACCTTC. This codes for CASVRDSKGGYTF.

The V gene is TRBV5-6, the J gene TRBJ2-3, with 9 nucleotides matching TRBD2. V lost 0 bases and J lost 3; bases outside the gene matches: 5. This CDR3 is built from 16 residues. Germline lookup yields CDR1 SGHDT and CDR2 YYEEEE. CDR3 coding DNA: TGTGCCAGCAGCTTGGGTGATCTAGCGGGAACAGATACGCAGTATTTT. This encodes CASSLGDLAGTDTQYF.

The rearrangement links TRBV5-1 to TRBJ2-3, with D uncertain. Germline CDR1 SGHRS, CDR2 YFSETQ. V lost 0 bases and J lost 0, with 14 bases in between. The CDR3 runs to 17 residues. DNA for the CDR3: TGCGCCAGCAGCTTGGGGCTTATAGCAACTAGCACAGATACGCAGTATTTT. This sequence encodes CASSLGLIATSTDTQYF. Full variable domain (outside the CDR3, taken from reference TRBV5-1 and TRBJ2-3): KAGVTQTPRYLIKTRGQQVTLSCSPISGHRSVSWYQQTPGQGLQFLFEYFSETQRNKGNFPGRFSGRQFSNSRSEMNVSTLELGDSALYLCASSLGLIATSTDTQYFGPGTRLTVL.

The genes are TRBV2 and TRBJ1-1; maybe TRBD1 (5 bases). The ends were cut back, 7 bases at V and 1 base at J, with 10 bases in the middle. The CDR3 totals 13 residues. Germline CDR1 reads SNHLY; CDR2 reads FYNNEI. The CDR3 here is CASKRGGNTEAFF. CDR3 sequence (DNA): TGTGCCAGCAAAAGGGGTGGGAACACTGAAGCTTTCTTT.

This clone was detected many times. The chain employs TRBV19 and TRBJ1-1; D may be TRBD1 (6 bases). Trimming left V 6 bases short and J 1 base short, with 15 bases between. Germline loops: CDR1 LNHDA, CDR2 SQIVND (reference sequence). The CDR3 is 15 amino acids. The CDR3 region has the DNA TGTGCCAGTAGCATGCCAGACAGGAAGAACACTGAAGCTTTCTTT. Translated: CASSMPDRKNTEAFF.

The gene calls are TRBV6-2 or TRBV6-3 and TRBJ2-2; D not resolved. Trimming removed 2 bases from V and 0 bases from J, with 7 bases in between. CDR1 and CDR2 from the germline V gene are MNHEY and SVGEGT. The CDR3 has 15 residues. DNA of the CDR3: TGTGCCAGCAGTTACCCAGGCACGAACACCGGGGAGCTGTTTTTT. Amino acid sequence: CASSYPGTNTGELFF.

This clone appeared a single time. The gene calls are TRBV10-3 and TRBJ1-2; D not resolved. V lost 7 bases and J 4 bases, leaving 13 bases between the germline ends. The CDR3 spans 13 residues. Per germline, CDR1 ENHRY and CDR2 SYGVKD. CDR3 nucleotide sequence: TGTGCCATCACGGCCCAGTTAGCCTATGGCTACACCTTC. Residues: CAITAQLAYGYTF.

The chain links TRBV7-6 to TRBJ2-7; TRBD2 agrees at 12 bases. The junction had 4 bases not matched to a gene; V was cut back by 4 bases and J by 3 bases. Germline CDR1 reads SGHVS; CDR2 reads FNYEAQ. This CDR3 region has 15 residues. DNA for the CDR3: TGTGCCAGCAGCTACTCGACTAGCGGGAGCTACGAGCAGTACTTC. Its translation: CASSYSTSGSYEQYF.

This clone was seen a handful of times. CDR3 nucleotides: TGTGCCAGCAGTTACAGGAGTCCCACAGATACGCAGTATTTT. It specifies CASSYRSPTDTQYF. This chain uses TRBV6-5 with TRBJ2-3, with no clear D. The CDR3 has 14 amino acids. Per the germline V gene, CDR1 is MNHEY and CDR2 is SVGAGI. V was shortened by 2 bases and J by 2 bases, with 8 bases between the two germline ends.

This rearrangement joins TRBV2 to TRBJ2-5; TRBD2 might be the D (6 bases). Per the germline V gene, CDR1 is SNHLY and CDR2 is FYNNEI. V shed 10 bases and J shed 2 bases, with 11 bases lying between them. The CDR3 has 12 amino acids. CDR3 loop: CATTGVQETQYF. The CDR3 coding sequence is TGTGCCACCACGGGGGTTCAAGAGACCCAGTACTTC.

The DNA for the CDR3 is TGTGCCAGCAGTTTAGGCAGTCCCTATGGCTACACCTTC. Residues: CASSLGSPYGYTF. V is TRBV12-3 or TRBV12-4 and J is TRBJ1-2; D ambiguous. CDR3 length: 13 residues. V lost 1 base and J lost 4, with 7 bases in between.

The chain recombines TRBV24-1 with TRBJ2-7; TRBD1 matches at 9 bases. With V trimmed by 3 bases and J by 5 bases, 7 bases remained unmatched. Per germline, CDR1 KGHDR and CDR2 SFDVKD. The CDR3 has 15 residues. Written as DNA, the CDR3 is TGTGCCACCAGTGATCCCGGGACAGGGCTAAACGAGCAGTACTTC. This gives the protein CATSDPGTGLNEQYF.

The genes are TRBV3-1 (or the pseudogene TRBV3-2) and TRBJ1-1; TRBD1 matches at 8 bases. CDR1 is LGHDT and CDR2 is YNNKEL in the germline V gene (reference sequence). With 4 bases clipped from V and 0 bases from J, the junction kept 10 bases outside the gene matches. This CDR3 region has 17 residues. The CDR3 reads CASSPLRGLTMNTEAFF. CDR3 nucleotides: TGTGCCAGCAGCCCACTCAGGGGGCTAACAATGAACACTGAAGCTTTCTTT.